One sample yielded the 8 T cell receptor beta chains listed below, sequenced in a study of CXCR3-negative and CXCR3-positive naive CD8 T cells. UMI-tagged TRB cDNA libraries were built via 5' RACE. TCRdb re-called the 5' RACE reads and catalogs CDR3 proteins one per entry, DNA excluded. The sample totals some 130,000 distinct CDR3 sequences. Sequenced: naive CXCR3- CD8+ T cells from blood. Subset here: CD45RO-CCR7+CD27+CD95- naive CD8+ T cells lacking CXCR3 (TNR3-). The receptor set was obtained from a human donor in good health. Some clones in this sample may be carry-over from other donors' samples.

CDR3 region: CASSSPYQGGPEAFF. The V gene is TRBV7-8, the J gene TRBJ1-1. The CDR3 runs to 15 residues. Per germline, CDR1 SGHVS and CDR2 FQNEAQ.

CDR3 amino acids: CASSLNPSRLAGLFF. V gene TRBV7-3 combines with J gene TRBJ2-1; the TCRdb call, TRBD2, lacks DNA for checking. Germline assignment: CDR1 SGHTA and CDR2 FQGTGA. This CDR3 is 15 amino acids long.

This chain links TRBV4-1 with TRBJ2-1. CDR1 and CDR2 from the germline V gene are MGHRA and YSYEKL. The CDR3 loop spans 13 amino acids. CDR3 loop: CASSQVSSNEQFF.

The CDR3 loop is CASSPTYYRGNYGYTF. The gene calls are TRBV12-3 or TRBV12-4 and TRBJ1-2; TCRdb's assignment of TRBD1 cannot be checked, as there is no DNA. The CDR3 length is 16 residues.

This rearrangement joins TRBV6-5 to TRBJ1-2; the TRBD1 assignment by TCRdb is unverifiable without DNA. CDR1 and CDR2 from the germline V gene are MNHEY and SVGAGI. The CDR3 extends over 13 amino acids. This CDR3 reads CASSSGTYTGYTF.

V gene TRBV12-3 or TRBV12-4 combines with J gene TRBJ2-7; with no DNA, the TCRdb D assignment of TRBD1 cannot be verified. This CDR3 comprises 15 residues. This CDR3 is CASSLTGHNSYEQYF.

The rearrangement links TRBV20-1 to TRBJ2-2; TCRdb picks TRBD1, but there is no DNA to check that call. Germline assignment: CDR1 DFQATT and CDR2 SNEGSKA (reference sequence). CDR3 size: 15 residues. The CDR3 region is CSARLPGQGAGELFF.

The chain links TRBV5-5 to TRBJ1-6; TCRdb's D call of TRBD1 is untestable without DNA. This CDR3 has 15 amino acids. Germline CDR1 reads SGHKS; CDR2 reads YYEKEE (reference sequence). CDR3 residues: CASSLVLTGNSPLHF. The full variable domain, with the rest looked up from reference TRBV5-5 and TRBJ1-6, is DAGVTQSPTHLIKTRGQQVTLRCSPISGHKSVSWYQQVLGQGPQFIFQYYEKEERGRGNFPDRFSARQFPNYSSELNVNALLLGDSALYLCASSLVLTGNSPLHFGNGTRLTVT.